Described below is a single T cell receptor beta chain sequence and its context. This sample is drawn from a study of metastatic and nonmetastatic thyroid tumors. Looking at the study overall: Samples came from malignant and benign thyroid patients, and repertoires were compared across blood and tumor or nodule tissue.

Source study methods: Built for papillary thyroid cancer, a distant-metastasis classifier drew on CDR3 differences across clinicopathological groups. MiXCR re-clonotyped the PCR reads for TCRdb. TCRdb assigned the V and J calls; the authors' analysis was not used. The sample records about 69,000 clones, 12% to 15% being singletons. This CDR3 is built from 14 residues. The V gene lost 0 bases and the J gene lost 6 bases, with 9 bases spanning the gap. The V gene's germline CDR1 is SEHNR and CDR2 FQNEAQ (reference sequence). Every patient was untreated before thyroid surgery. The material sequenced was blood. The genes are TRBV7-9 and TRBJ2-1; D gene ambiguous. The sequence was obtained from a male donor with papillary thyroid cancer or a benign thyroid nodule (not recorded which). Some clones in this sample may be carry-over from other donors' samples. The CDR3 nucleotides read TGTGCCAGCAGCTTAGCGGTCGGGTGCAATGAGCAGTTCTTC. Protein sequence: CASSLAVGCNEQFF.